Each of the 8 T cell receptor beta chains below was sequenced from the same sample in a study of T cells in localized non-small cell lung cancer. This table comes from immunoSEQ multiplex PCR, and its TCRdb copy is limited to in-frame clones, with some not included. Seen here are roughly 34,000 clones, around 73% observed once, and the top ten hold about 38%. The specimen comprised peripheral blood, sampled before any cancer treatment. Receptors originate from a male donor aged 60 or older with stage II squamous cell lung carcinoma.

This clone was seen a few times. The genes are TRBV5-1 and TRBJ2-7; D not resolved. Germline CDR1 reads SGHRS; CDR2 reads YFSETQ. The germline V and J ends were trimmed by 2 bases and 0 bases, with 12 bases remaining between them. The CDR3 is made up of 15 amino acids. CDR3 nucleotide sequence: TGCGCCAGCAGCTTATCCCCTACGAGCTCCTACGAGCAGTACTTC. It codes for CASSLSPTSSYEQYF. The full variable domain, rest sourced from reference TRBV5-1 and TRBJ2-7, is KAGVTQTPRYLIKTRGQQVTLSCSPISGHRSVSWYQQTPGQGLQFLFEYFSETQRNKGNFPGRFSGRQFSNSRSEMNVSTLELGDSALYLCASSLSPTSSYEQYFGPGTRLTVT.

This clone was observed a handful of times. A read error may produce the germline difference seen at one junction end. This chain links TRBV5-3 with TRBJ1-5; TRBD1 might be the D (5 bases). TRBV5-3 is recorded as an ORF, its role being uncertain. This CDR3 region has 15 residues. The DNA for the CDR3 is TGTGCCAGCAGCTACGACATGGGGGACAATCAGCCCCAGCATTTT. Its protein is CASSYDMGDNQPQHF.

The CDR3 spells CASSPTSGGSYEQYF. The CDR3 nucleotides read TGTGCCAGCTCGCCTACTAGCGGGGGGTCCTACGAGCAGTACTTC. This rearrangement joins TRBV18 to TRBJ2-7, with 12 bases lining up with TRBD2. The CDR3 loop spans 15 amino acids. Germline-derived CDR1 and CDR2 are KGHSH and LQKENI. The junction had 4 bases not matched to a gene; V was cut back by 6 bases and J by 1 base.

This sequence joins TRBV18 and TRBJ1-5; perhaps TRBD1 as D (6 bases). The V and J ends lost 6 bases and 6 bases respectively, with 15 bases between them. Germline V lookup: CDR1 KGHSH, CDR2 LQKENI. CDR3 length: 14 amino acids. The CDR3 is CASSAAGAGQPQHF. The DNA for the CDR3 is TGTGCCAGCTCGGCCGCGGGGGCAGGTCAGCCCCAGCATTTT.

This chain joins TRBV9 and TRBJ2-2; a weak D match, TRBD2 (5 bases). Germline-derived CDR1 and CDR2 are SGDLS and YYNGEE. The CDR3 contains 15 residues. Trimming removed 0 bases at V and 7 bases at J, with 13 bases between. The CDR3: CASSVGENRGGELFF. CDR3 nucleotides: TGTGCCAGCAGCGTAGGGGAGAATCGTGGCGGGGAGCTGTTTTTT.

This rearrangement joins TRBV5-1 to TRBJ2-5; TRBD2 aligns across 14 bases. Trimming took 3 bases from V and 5 from J; bases not matched to a gene: 9. The V gene's germline CDR1 is SGHRS and CDR2 YFSETQ. The CDR3 totals 17 residues. CDR3 nucleotide sequence: TGCGCCAGCAGCTGGGGCGGGACTAGCGGGAGCATCGAGACCCAGTACTTC. Protein sequence: CASSWGGTSGSIETQYF.

The rearrangement uses TRBV4-1 and TRBJ1-5; 8 nucleotides agree with TRBD1. V shed 1 base and J 5 bases; nucleotides not matched to a gene: 4. The CDR3 is made up of 15 amino acids. The V gene's germline CDR1 is MGHRA and CDR2 YSYEKL. The CDR3, as DNA: TGCGCCAGCAGCCAAGCCCAGGGGGCCTATCAGCCCCAGCATTTT. This sequence encodes CASSQAQGAYQPQHF.

The chain uses TRBV7-8 and TRBJ2-5; possibly TRBD1 for D (5 bases). V was trimmed by 4 bases and J by 2 bases, leaving 8 bases between them. CDR3 size: 13 residues. The germline V gene encodes CDR1 SGHVS and CDR2 FQNEAQ. The CDR3 bases are TGTGCCAGCAGCTCGGACATTCAAGAGACCCAGTACTTC. This translates into CASSSDIQETQYF.